What follows are 17 T cell receptor beta chains derived from one specimen sequenced in a study of brain T cells in children with intractable seizures. Using immunoSEQ multiplex PCR, the repertoire was profiled, and TCRdb retains in-frame clones only, with some absent. The sample yields 60,000 to 85,000 clones, approximately 94% seen once. Sequenced here: peripheral blood, sampled at surgery. The receptor set was obtained from a boy in the first two years of life with tuberous sclerosis and intractable seizures.

This chain connects TRBV18 to TRBJ2-6; 13 nucleotides agree with TRBD2. The length of the CDR3 is 21 residues. With V trimmed by 2 bases and J by 0 bases, 10 bases remained unmatched. The germline V gene has CDR1 KGHSH and CDR2 LQKENI. This CDR3 reads CASSPELGLAGTTSGANVLTF. The CDR3 DNA reads TGTGCCAGCTCACCAGAATTGGGACTAGCGGGGACCACCTCTGGGGCCAACGTCCTGACTTTC.

There are a few counts of this clone. The chain recombines TRBV12-5 with TRBJ1-6, with D unresolved. Germline V lookup: CDR1 LGHNT, CDR2 FRNRAP. The CDR3 contains 15 residues. V shed 1 base and J shed 10 bases, with 14 bases lying between them. The CDR3 DNA sequence: TGTGCTAGTGGTTTGGCTAGCCTTGGCGGGTCACCCCTCCACTTT. Translation gives CASGLASLGGSPLHF.

The chain links TRBV7-2 to TRBJ2-3, with 9 bases identical to TRBD2. Per germline, CDR1 SGHTA and CDR2 FQGNSA. Trimming took 2 bases from V and 1 from J; bases not matched to a gene: 1. This CDR3 comprises 15 residues. CDR3: CASSLLAGRTDTQYF. As DNA, the CDR3 is TGTGCCAGCAGCTTACTAGCGGGGCGCACAGATACGCAGTATTTT. The whole variable domain, remainder taken from reference TRBV7-2 and TRBJ2-3, is GAGVSQSPSNKVTEKGKDVELRCDPISGHTALYWYRQSLGQGLEFLIYFQGNSAPDKSGLPSDRFSAERTGGSVSTLTIQRTQQEDSAVYLCASSLLAGRTDTQYFGPGTRLTVL.

V usage is TRBV7-2 and J usage is TRBJ2-7, with D possibly being TRBD2 (6 bases). V was trimmed by 5 bases and J by 8 bases, leaving 25 bases between them. The length of the CDR3 is 16 residues. Germline assignment: CDR1 SGHTA and CDR2 FQGNSA. DNA of the CDR3: TGTGCCAGCAGCCCGGTAGGGCGGGGAGACTTAATCCAGCAGTACTTC. Protein sequence: CASSPVGRGDLIQQYF.

The rearrangement uses TRBV5-1 and TRBJ1-1; D is uncertain. Trimming removed 2 bases from V and 1 base from J, with 9 bases in between. Germline CDR1 and CDR2: SGHRS and YFSETQ. CDR3 length: 14 amino acids. DNA of the CDR3: TGCGCCAGCAGCTTTCTGACGGCGAACACTGAAGCTTTCTTT. Translating gives CASSFLTANTEAFF.

The chain joins TRBV3-1 (or the pseudogene TRBV3-2) to TRBJ2-6; no reliable D call. CDR3 length equals 15 residues. V was shortened by 1 base and J by 0 bases, with 4 bases between the two germline ends. From germline, CDR1 is LGHDT and CDR2 YNNKEL (reference sequence). CDR3 in amino acids: CASSQGRSGANVLTF. CDR3 DNA sequence: TGTGCCAGCAGCCAAGGGCGCTCTGGGGCCAACGTCCTGACTTTC.

The chain couples TRBV3-1 (or the pseudogene TRBV3-2) to TRBJ1-6, with unresolved D. CDR1 is LGHDT and CDR2 is YNNKEL in the germline V gene (reference sequence). Trimming took off 0 bases at V and 0 bases at J, with 15 bases between the two ends. The CDR3 contains 19 residues. CDR3 amino acids: CASSQDPFELSSYNSPLHF. The CDR3 DNA reads TGTGCCAGCAGCCAAGATCCATTTGAGCTTAGCTCCTATAATTCACCCCTCCACTTT.

V usage is TRBV7-9 and J usage is TRBJ1-5; D not resolved. Germline CDR1 and CDR2: SEHNR and FQNEAQ (reference sequence). The CDR3 totals 14 residues. The V end lost 5 bases, the J end lost 0 bases, and 8 bases lay between the germline ends. The CDR3, as DNA: TGTGCCAGCAGCCGGAGTGGTAGCAATCAGCCCCAGCATTTT. Translation gives CASSRSGSNQPQHF.

The chain employs TRBV5-1 and TRBJ2-3; 7 nucleotides line up with TRBD1. Germline CDR1 reads SGHRS; CDR2 reads YFSETQ. The CDR3 runs 17 residues. With 4 bases clipped from V and 2 bases from J, the junction kept 13 bases outside the gene matches. The CDR3 DNA follows: TGCGCCAGCAGCCAACCCGGGACAGCAACCTCCACAGATACGCAGTATTTT. The encoded protein is CASSQPGTATSTDTQYF.

J is TRBJ2-1 and V is TRBV24-1; D is uncertain. Trimming cost V 9 bases and J 3 bases, with 5 bases left between them. CDR1 is KGHDR and CDR2 is SFDVKD in the germline V gene. This CDR3 has 11 residues. In nucleotides, the CDR3 is TGTGCCACCCAGGACTACAATGAGCAGTTCTTC. This translates into CATQDYNEQFF.

The genes are TRBV4-1 and TRBJ2-1; 11 bases map to TRBD2. The CDR3 loop spans 17 amino acids. Germline V gene lookup returns CDR1 MGHRA and CDR2 YSYEKL. V dropped 4 bases and J dropped 6; count of bases not matched to a gene: 11. The CDR3 protein is CASSPGLAEKQSNEQFF. The CDR3 bases are TGCGCCAGCAGCCCGGGACTAGCGGAAAAGCAGTCCAATGAGCAGTTCTTC.

DNA of the CDR3: TGTGCCAGCAGCTACGGGGGGGCCCAATACGAGCAGTACTTC. Translation gives CASSYGGAQYEQYF. This chain links TRBV7-9 with TRBJ2-7, with TRBD2 matching 8 bases. CDR1 SEHNR and CDR2 FQNEAQ come from the germline V gene (reference sequence). This CDR3 spans 14 amino acids. V lost 4 bases, J lost 4 bases, and 6 bases stayed unmatched. Based on the CDR3 plus reference TRBV7-9 and TRBJ2-7, the full variable domain is DTGVSQNPRHKITKRGQNVTFRCDPISEHNRLYWYRQTLGQGPEFLTYFQNEAQLEKSRLLSDRFSAERPKGSFSTLEIQRTEQGDSAMYLCASSYGGAQYEQYFGPGTRLTVT.

In this sample, this clone turned up a few times. J is TRBJ1-2 and V is TRBV7-9; D is ambiguous. The CDR3 contains 12 residues. V was clipped by 1 base and J by 7 bases, with 7 bases between them. Germline assignment: CDR1 SEHNR and CDR2 FQNEAQ (reference sequence). DNA for the CDR3: TGTGCCAGCAGCTTAGATCCGGGTGGCTACACCTTC. This gives the protein CASSLDPGGYTF. Together with reference TRBV7-9 and TRBJ1-2, the CDR3 gives the full variable domain: DTGVSQNPRHKITKRGQNVTFRCDPISEHNRLYWYRQTLGQGPEFLTYFQNEAQLEKSRLLSDRFSAERPKGSFSTLEIQRTEQGDSAMYLCASSLDPGGYTFGSGTRLTVV.

This sequence joins TRBV5-6 and TRBJ1-2; TRBD1 is a possible D gene (6 bases). V lost 1 base to trimming and J lost 4 bases, with 14 bases between them. CDR3 size: 15 residues. Germline CDR1 reads SGHDT; CDR2 reads YYEEEE. CDR3 sequence (DNA): TGTGCCAGCAGCTTGCTCTCAGGGGACCTCTATGGCTACACCTTC. Its translation is CASSLLSGDLYGYTF.

The rearrangement uses TRBV4-1 and TRBJ1-1, with 8 bases matching TRBD1. The CDR3 runs 17 residues. The J segment lost 3 bases and the V segment lost 4 bases, leaving 13 bases of the junction unmatched. Germline CDR1 MGHRA, CDR2 YSYEKL. CDR3 region: CASSPGGDRGLYTEAFF. CDR3 DNA: TGCGCCAGCAGCCCAGGTGGAGACAGGGGACTCTACACTGAAGCTTTCTTT.

For the CDR3, the DNA is TGTGCCAGCAGCCAAGAAGGGGCGGCTGCTGAAGCTTTCTTT. Amino acid sequence: CASSQEGAAAEAFF. V and J are TRBV3-1 (or the pseudogene TRBV3-2) and TRBJ1-1; possible D gene TRBD1, 5 bases. Germline V gene data show CDR1 as LGHDT and CDR2 as YNNKEL (reference sequence). V dropped 0 bases and J dropped 6 bases, with 11 bases sitting between them. CDR3 size: 14 residues.

V usage is TRBV18 and J usage is TRBJ2-1; 8 bases line up with TRBD1. The CDR3 contains 17 residues. V trimming: 1 base; J trimming: 0 bases; junction bases outside the gene matches: 5. The germline V gene encodes CDR1 KGHSH and CDR2 LQKENI. The DNA of the CDR3 is TGTGCCAGCTCACCACTAACAGGGGGTCTCTCCTACAATGAGCAGTTCTTC. Translated, it gives CASSPLTGGLSYNEQFF.